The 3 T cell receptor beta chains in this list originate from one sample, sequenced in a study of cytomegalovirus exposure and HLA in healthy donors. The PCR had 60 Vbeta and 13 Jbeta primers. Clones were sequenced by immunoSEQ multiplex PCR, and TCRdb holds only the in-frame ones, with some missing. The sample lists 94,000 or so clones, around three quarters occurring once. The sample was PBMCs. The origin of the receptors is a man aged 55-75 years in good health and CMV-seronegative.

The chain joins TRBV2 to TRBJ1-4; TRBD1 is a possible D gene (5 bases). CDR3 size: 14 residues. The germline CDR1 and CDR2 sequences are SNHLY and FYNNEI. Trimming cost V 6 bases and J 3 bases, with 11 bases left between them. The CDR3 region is CASRTGGANEKLFF. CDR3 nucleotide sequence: TGTGCCAGCAGGACCGGGGGGGCTAATGAAAAACTGTTTTTT.

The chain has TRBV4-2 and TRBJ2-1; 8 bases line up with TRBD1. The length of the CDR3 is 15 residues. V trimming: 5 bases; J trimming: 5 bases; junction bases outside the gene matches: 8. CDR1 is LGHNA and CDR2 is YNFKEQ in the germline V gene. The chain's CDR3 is CASSVDGQGNNEQFF. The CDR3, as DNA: TGTGCCAGCAGCGTCGACGGACAGGGCAACAATGAGCAGTTCTTC.

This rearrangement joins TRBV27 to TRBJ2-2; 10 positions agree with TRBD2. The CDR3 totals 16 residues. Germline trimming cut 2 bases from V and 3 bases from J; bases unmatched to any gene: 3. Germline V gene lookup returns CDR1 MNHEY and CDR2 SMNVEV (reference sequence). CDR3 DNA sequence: TGTGCCAGCAGTTTACTAGCGGGAGATGACACCGGGGAGCTGTTTTTT. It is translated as CASSLLAGDDTGELFF.